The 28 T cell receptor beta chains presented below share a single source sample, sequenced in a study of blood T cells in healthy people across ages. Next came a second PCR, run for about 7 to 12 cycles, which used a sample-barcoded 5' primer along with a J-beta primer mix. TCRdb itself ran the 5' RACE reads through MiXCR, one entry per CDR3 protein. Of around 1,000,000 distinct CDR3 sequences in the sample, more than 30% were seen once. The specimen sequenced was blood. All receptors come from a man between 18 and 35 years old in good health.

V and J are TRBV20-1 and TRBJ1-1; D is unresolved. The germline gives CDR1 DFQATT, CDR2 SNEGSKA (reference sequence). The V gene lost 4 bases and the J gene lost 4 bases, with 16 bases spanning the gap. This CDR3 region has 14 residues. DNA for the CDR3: TGCAGTGCTACCTGGACTTCTCGGAGCACTGAAGCTTTCTTT. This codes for CSATWTSRSTEAFF.

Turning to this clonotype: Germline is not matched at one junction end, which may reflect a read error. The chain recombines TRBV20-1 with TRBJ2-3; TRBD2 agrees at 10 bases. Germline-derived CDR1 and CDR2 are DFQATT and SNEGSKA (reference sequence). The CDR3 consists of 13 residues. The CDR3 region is CGSGGAPTDTRYF. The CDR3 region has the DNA TGCGGAAGCGGGGGGGCCCCCACAGATACGCGGTATTTT.

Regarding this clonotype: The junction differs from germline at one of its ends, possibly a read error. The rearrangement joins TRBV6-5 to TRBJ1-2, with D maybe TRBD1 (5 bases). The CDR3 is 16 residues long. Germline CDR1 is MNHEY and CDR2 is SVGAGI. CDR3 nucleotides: TGTGTCAGCAGTCCCGACCGGGACGGAGCATTTTATGGCTACACCTTC. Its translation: CVSSPDRDGAFYGYTF.

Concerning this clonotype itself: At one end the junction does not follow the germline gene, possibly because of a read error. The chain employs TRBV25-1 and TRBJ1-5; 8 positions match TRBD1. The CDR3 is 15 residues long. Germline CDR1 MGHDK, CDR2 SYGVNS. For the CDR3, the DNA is TGTGCCAGCGGTGAACCCGGACAGGGCAGTCAGCCCCAGCATTTT. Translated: CASGEPGQGSQPQHF. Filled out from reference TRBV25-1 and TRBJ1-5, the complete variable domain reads EADIYQTPRYLVIGTGKKITLECSQTMGHDKMYWYQQDPGMELHLIHYSYGVNSTEKGDLSSESTVSRIRTEHFPLTLESARPSHTSQYLCASGEPGQGSQPQHFGDGTRLSIL.

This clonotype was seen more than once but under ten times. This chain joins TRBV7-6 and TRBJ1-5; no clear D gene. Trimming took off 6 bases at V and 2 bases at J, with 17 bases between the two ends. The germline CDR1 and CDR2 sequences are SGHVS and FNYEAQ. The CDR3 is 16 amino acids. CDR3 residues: CASSPGVSRGNQPQHF. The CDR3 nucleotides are TGTGCCAGCAGTCCTGGGGTCTCGAGGGGCAATCAGCCCCAGCATTTT.

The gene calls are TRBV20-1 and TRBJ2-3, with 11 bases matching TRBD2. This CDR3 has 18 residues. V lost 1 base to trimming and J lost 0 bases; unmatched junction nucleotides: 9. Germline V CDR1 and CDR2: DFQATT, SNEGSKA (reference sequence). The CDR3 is CSARGISGGEMSTDTQYF. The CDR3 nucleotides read TGCAGTGCTAGAGGGATTAGCGGGGGGGAAATGAGCACAGATACGCAGTATTTT.

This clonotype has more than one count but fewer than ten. CDR3 region: CASTLSQGENYGYTF. CDR3 DNA: TGTGCCAGCACCTTATCACAGGGGGAGAACTATGGCTACACCTTC. The V and J genes are TRBV12-3 or TRBV12-4 and TRBJ1-2; 8 bases agree with TRBD1. CDR3 length equals 15 residues. The junction had 9 bases not matched to a gene; V was cut back by 7 bases and J by 2 bases.

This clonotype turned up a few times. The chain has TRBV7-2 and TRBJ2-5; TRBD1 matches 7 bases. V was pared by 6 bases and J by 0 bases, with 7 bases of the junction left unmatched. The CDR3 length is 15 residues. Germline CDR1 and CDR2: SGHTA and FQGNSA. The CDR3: CASRTGTEYQETQYF. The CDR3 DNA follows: TGTGCCAGCAGAACCGGGACAGAGTACCAAGAGACCCAGTACTTC.

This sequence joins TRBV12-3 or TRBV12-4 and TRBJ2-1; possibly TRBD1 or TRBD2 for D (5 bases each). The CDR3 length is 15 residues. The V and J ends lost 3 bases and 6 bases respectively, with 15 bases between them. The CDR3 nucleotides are TGTGCCAGCAGTTTTCAAGACGGGGCACTCAATGAGCAGTTCTTC. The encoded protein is CASSFQDGALNEQFF.

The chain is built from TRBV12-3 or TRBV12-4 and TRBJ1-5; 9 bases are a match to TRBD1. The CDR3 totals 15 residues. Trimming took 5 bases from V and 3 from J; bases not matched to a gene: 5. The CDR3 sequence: CASSGTGNNNQPQHF. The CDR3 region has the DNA TGTGCCAGCAGTGGGACAGGGAACAACAATCAGCCCCAGCATTTT.

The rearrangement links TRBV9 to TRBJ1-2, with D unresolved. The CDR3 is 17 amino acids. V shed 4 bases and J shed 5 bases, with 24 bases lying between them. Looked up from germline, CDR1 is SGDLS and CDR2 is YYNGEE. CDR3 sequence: CASSLEGVGLPLYGYTF. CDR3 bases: TGTGCCAGCAGCTTAGAGGGTGTCGGGTTGCCACTTTATGGCTACACCTTC. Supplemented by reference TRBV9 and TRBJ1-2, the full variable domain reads DSGVTQTPKHLITATGQRVTLRCSPRSGDLSVYWYQQSLDQGLQFLIQYYNGEERAKGNILERFSAQQFPDLHSELNLSSLELGDSALYFCASSLEGVGLPLYGYTFGSGTRLTVV.

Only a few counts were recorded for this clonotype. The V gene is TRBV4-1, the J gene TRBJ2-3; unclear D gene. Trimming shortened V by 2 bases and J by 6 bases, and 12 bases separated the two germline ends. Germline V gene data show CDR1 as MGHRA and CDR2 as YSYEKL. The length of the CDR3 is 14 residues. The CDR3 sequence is CASSQQARVDTQYF. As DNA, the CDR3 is TGCGCCAGCAGCCAACAGGCCCGGGTGGATACGCAGTATTTT.

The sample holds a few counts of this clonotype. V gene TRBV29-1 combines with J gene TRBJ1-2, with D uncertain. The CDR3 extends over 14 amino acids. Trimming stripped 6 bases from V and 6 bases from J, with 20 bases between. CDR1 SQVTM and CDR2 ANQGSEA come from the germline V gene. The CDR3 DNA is TGCAGCGTCGCCCAGAGGCAGGCCATAAATGGCTACACCTTC. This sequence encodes CSVAQRQAINGYTF.

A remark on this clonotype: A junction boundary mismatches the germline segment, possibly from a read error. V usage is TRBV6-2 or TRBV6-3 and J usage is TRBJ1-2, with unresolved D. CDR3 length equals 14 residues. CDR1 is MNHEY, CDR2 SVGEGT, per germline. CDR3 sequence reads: CASSSSRSWGGYAF. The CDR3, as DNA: TGTGCCAGCAGTTCCAGTCGGTCTTGGGGTGGCTACGCCTTC.

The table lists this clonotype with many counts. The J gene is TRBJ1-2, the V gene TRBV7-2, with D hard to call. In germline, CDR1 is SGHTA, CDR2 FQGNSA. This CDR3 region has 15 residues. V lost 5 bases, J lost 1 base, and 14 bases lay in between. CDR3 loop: CASSRLSSSNYGYTF. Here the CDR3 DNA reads TGTGCCAGCAGCCGCCTAAGTAGTAGTAACTATGGCTACACCTTC.

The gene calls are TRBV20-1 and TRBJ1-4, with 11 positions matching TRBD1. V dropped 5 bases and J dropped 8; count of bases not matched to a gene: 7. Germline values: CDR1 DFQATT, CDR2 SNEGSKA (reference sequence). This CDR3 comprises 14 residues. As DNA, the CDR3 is TGCAGTGCTCGGACAGGGGGCGTTCGGGAAAAACTGTTTTTT. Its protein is CSARTGGVREKLFF.

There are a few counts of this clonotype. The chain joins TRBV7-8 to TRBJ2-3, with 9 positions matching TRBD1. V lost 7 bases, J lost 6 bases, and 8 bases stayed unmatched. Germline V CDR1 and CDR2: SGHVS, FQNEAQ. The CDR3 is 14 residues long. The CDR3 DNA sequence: TGTGCCAGCAACAAAGACAGGGGGACGGATACGCAGTATTTT. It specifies CASNKDRGTDTQYF.

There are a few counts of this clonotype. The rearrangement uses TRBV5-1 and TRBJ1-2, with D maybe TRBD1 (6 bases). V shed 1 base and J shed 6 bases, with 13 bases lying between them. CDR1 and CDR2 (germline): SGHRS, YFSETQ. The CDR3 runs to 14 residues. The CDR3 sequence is CASSLRQDIDGYTF. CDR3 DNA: TGCGCCAGCAGCTTGAGACAGGACATTGATGGCTACACCTTC. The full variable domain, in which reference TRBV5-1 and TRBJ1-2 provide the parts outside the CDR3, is KAGVTQTPRYLIKTRGQQVTLSCSPISGHRSVSWYQQTPGQGLQFLFEYFSETQRNKGNFPGRFSGRQFSNSRSEMNVSTLELGDSALYLCASSLRQDIDGYTFGSGTRLTVV.

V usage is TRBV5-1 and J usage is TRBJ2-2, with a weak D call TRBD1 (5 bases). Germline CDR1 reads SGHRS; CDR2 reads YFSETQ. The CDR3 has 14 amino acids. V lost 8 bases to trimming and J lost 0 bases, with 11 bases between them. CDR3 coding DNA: TGCGCCAGTGGGGCCTACACGAACACCGGGGAGCTGTTTTTT. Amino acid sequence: CASGAYTNTGELFF.

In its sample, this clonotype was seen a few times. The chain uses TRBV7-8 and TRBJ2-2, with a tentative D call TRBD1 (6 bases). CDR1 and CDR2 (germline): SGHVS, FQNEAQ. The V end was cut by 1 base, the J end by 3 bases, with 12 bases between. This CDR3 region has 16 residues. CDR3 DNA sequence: TGTGCCAGCAGCTTAGGGGGCGGACAGTACACCGGGGAGCTGTTTTTT. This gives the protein CASSLGGGQYTGELFF.

CDR3: CATKNGAGNTIYF. Written as DNA, the CDR3 is TGTGCCACCAAGAACGGGGCTGGAAACACCATATATTTT. The genes are TRBV15 and TRBJ1-3, with D uncertain. Germline CDR1 is LNHNV and CDR2 is YYDKDF (reference sequence). There are 13 residues in the CDR3. V was pared by 7 bases and J by 2 bases, with 9 bases between.

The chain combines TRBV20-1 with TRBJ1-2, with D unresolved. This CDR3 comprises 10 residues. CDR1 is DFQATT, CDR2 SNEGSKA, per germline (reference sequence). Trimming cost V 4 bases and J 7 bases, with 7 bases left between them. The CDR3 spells CSAIRRGYTF. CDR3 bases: TGCAGTGCTATACGGCGTGGCTACACCTTC.

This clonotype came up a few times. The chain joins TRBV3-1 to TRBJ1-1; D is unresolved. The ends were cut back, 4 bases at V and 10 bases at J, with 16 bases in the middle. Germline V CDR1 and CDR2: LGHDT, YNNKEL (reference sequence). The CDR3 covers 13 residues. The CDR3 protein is CASSPRSGGRAFF. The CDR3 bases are TGTGCCAGCAGCCCCCGGAGCGGTGGAAGAGCTTTCTTT.

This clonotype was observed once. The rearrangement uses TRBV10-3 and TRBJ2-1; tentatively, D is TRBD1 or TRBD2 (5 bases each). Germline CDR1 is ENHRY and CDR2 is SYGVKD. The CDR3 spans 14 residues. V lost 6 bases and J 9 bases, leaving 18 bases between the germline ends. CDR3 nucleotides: TGTGCCATCAGAGTGGACCCCAATGGGGGTGAGCAGTTCTTC. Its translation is CAIRVDPNGGEQFF.

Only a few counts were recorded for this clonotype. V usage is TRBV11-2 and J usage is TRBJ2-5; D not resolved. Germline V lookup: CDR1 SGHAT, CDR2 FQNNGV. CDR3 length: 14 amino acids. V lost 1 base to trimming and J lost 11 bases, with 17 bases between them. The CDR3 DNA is TGTGCCAGCAGCTTAGGTGGTCTTTACAATGAGCAGTACTTC. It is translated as CASSLGGLYNEQYF.

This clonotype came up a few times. CDR3 DNA sequence: TGTGCCAGCAGCTTAAGAGGGACGGATTATTCACCCCTCCACTTT. It is translated as CASSLRGTDYSPLHF. This chain links TRBV5-8 with TRBJ1-6; D might be TRBD1 (5 bases). Germline V gene data show CDR1 as SGHTS and CDR2 as YDEGEE. Trimming shortened V by 2 bases and J by 8 bases, and 14 bases separated the two germline ends. This CDR3 region has 15 residues. Full variable domain (outside the CDR3, taken from reference TRBV5-8 and TRBJ1-6): EAGVTQSPTHLIKTRGQQATLRCSPISGHTSVYWYQQALGLGLQFLLWYDEGEERNRGNFPPRFSGRQFPNYSSELNVNALELEDSALYLCASSLRGTDYSPLHFGNGTRLTVT.

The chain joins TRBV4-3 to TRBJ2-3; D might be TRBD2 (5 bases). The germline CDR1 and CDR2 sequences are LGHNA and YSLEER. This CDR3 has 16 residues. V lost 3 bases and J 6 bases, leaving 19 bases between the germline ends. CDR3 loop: CASSQEQRIGVDTQYF. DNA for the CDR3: TGCGCCAGCAGCCAGGAACAGCGGATTGGGGTCGATACGCAGTATTTT.

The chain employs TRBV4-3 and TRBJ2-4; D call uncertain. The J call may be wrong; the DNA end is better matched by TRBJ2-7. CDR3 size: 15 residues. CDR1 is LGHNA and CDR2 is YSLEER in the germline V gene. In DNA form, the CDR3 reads TGCGCCAGCAGCCTCAACTGGGATTCTTCGCGCGAGCAGTACTTC. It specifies CASSLNWDSSREQYF.